Listed below are T cell receptor beta chains from one sample, sequenced in a study of a mutant IDH1 vaccine in newly diagnosed glioma. Only in-frame clones appear in the TCRdb table, and some are missing; sequencing was by immunoSEQ multiplex PCR. The sample carries 65,000 to 85,000 clones, around 86% recorded once. For these TCRs, the target antigens are not known. Material: PBMCs, obtained from a glioma patient whose treatment included an IDH1 peptide vaccine. These receptors originate from a young man with glioma. CDR3s include the opening cysteine and the closing phenylalanine or tryptophan.

14 | TRBJ2-7 | TRBV6-1 | CASSEGGYSYEQYF
12 | TRBJ2-2 | TRBV13 | CASRQDTGELFF
13 | TRBJ1-2 | TRBV2 | CATYGGRLYGYTF
14 | TRBJ1-1 | TRBV6-1 | CASSLDRENTEAFF
14 | TRBJ1-4 | TRBV6-5 | CASRPTGSNEKLFF
15 | TRBJ1-2 | TRBV7-9 | CASGAWKGRWYGYTF
16 | TRBJ1-2 | TRBV28 | CASRNPLGGGRYGYTF
13 | TRBJ2-1 | TRBV19 | CASSGLSYNEQFF
15 | TRBJ2-7 | TRBV28 | CASQVRAGMTYEQYF
16 | TRBJ2-2 | TRBV7-3 | CASSRISGVRTGELFF
14 | TRBJ2-7 | TRBV7-9 | CASSPRGLRYEQYF
16 | TRBJ1-4 | TRBV5-5 | CASSPGPLIPGEKLFF
13 | TRBJ2-7 | TRBV6-5 | CASSAAETRVEYF
12 | TRBJ1-2 | TRBV7-6 | CASSPAGYGYTF
16 | TRBJ2-1 | TRBV30 | CAWSGDGRGSYNEQFF
15 | TRBJ2-7 | TRBV5-4 | CASSLAQGADYEQYF
14 | TRBJ2-3 | TRBV2 | CATSTGGATDTQYF
16 | TRBJ1-1 | TRBV7-8 | CASSKPSTGRYTEAFF
17 | TRBJ2-1 | TRBV11-2 | CASSDKPGTSGVDEQFF
12 | TRBJ1-2 | TRBV30 | CARMTGGFGYTF
16 | TRBJ2-7 | TRBV4-1 | CASSQGGSPSTYEQYF
13 | TRBJ1-1 | TRBV7-9 | CASSDSVSGEAFF
13 | TRBJ1-2 | TRBV25-1 | CASSEGQSYGYTF
14 | TRBJ1-5 | TRBV18 | CASSPSFGNQPQHF
11 | TRBJ1-2 | TRBV30 | CAWSRAEGYTF
15 | TRBJ1-2 | TRBV27 | CASSSRTGIAYGYTF
13 | TRBJ2-7 | TRBV5-1 | CASSLVRQYEQYF
14 | TRBJ1-5 | TRBV6-6 | CASSLDNSNQPQHF
14 | TRBJ2-7 | TRBV28 | CASSTLQGPYEQYF
13 | TRBJ2-2 | TRBV7-3 | CASSRANTGELFF
17 | TRBJ2-5 | TRBV5-4 | CASSWDRGHGLAGEEYF
12 | TRBJ1-3 | TRBV2 | CASSESGNTIYF
17 | TRBJ1-2 | TRBV4-2 | CASSQRTTGGRESGYTF
11 | TRBJ1-1 | TRBV27 | CASSGARSAFF
15 | TRBJ2-3 | TRBV27 | CASSLQGESTDTQYF
13 | TRBJ2-7 | TRBV5-4 | CASSLAIYNEQYF
20 | TRBJ1-6 | TRBV28 | CASSPYRAPKKGSYNSPLHF
13 | TRBJ2-1 | TRBV29-1 | CSAPSSSYNEQFF
15 | TRBJ2-3 | TRBV19 | CASSASTVRTDTQYF
16 | TRBJ2-7 | TRBV7-9 | CASSTSAPSGAYEQYF
11 | TRBJ2-2 | TRBV10-3 | CAISRDGELFF
15 | TRBJ1-3 | TRBV7-2 | CASSLGGRSGNTIYF
13 | TRBJ1-2 | TRBV5-4 | CASSSGRNYGYTF
13 | TRBJ2-2 | TRBV2 | CASKPLHTGELFF
13 | TRBJ2-2 | TRBV6-4 | CASSESEAGELFF
13 | TRBJ1-2 | TRBV5-1 | CASSPRKGSGYTF
15 | TRBJ2-2 | TRBV7-2 | CASSPLTGALGELFF
15 | TRBJ1-6 | TRBV10-3 | CAINAGQDFNSPLHF